The next 21 T cell receptor beta chains were all read from a single sample in a study of T-cell reconstitution after alpha-beta-depleted transplantation in children. This sample's TCRbeta library carried unique molecular identifier barcodes. TCRdb ran MiXCR on the PCR reads and lists one entry per CDR3 protein. This table holds roughly 500,000 distinct CDR3 sequences, around 18% found once. Sample: PBMCs from the stem cell graft donor, taken from the stem cell graft. Every receptor here comes from a human donor who donated a stem cell graft to a child with acute lymphoblastic leukemia.

The chain combines TRBV15 with TRBJ2-1, with no clear D. Germline CDR1 LNHNV, CDR2 YYDKDF (reference sequence). V lost 4 bases and J lost 12, with 28 bases in between. The CDR3 contains 17 residues. This CDR3 is CATSTPIGLVVENRQFF. CDR3 coding DNA: TGTGCCACCAGCACCCCGATTGGGCTAGTCGTGGAAAATAGGCAGTTCTTC. The whole variable domain, filled in from reference TRBV15 and TRBJ2-1, reads DAMVIQNPRYQVTQFGKPVTLSCSQTLNHNVMYWYQQKSSQAPKLLFHYYDKDFNNEADTPDNFQSRRPNTSFCFLDIRSPGLGDTAMYLCATSTPIGLVVENRQFFGPGTRLTVL.

The chain has TRBV2 and TRBJ1-1; D ambiguous. Germline lookup yields CDR1 SNHLY and CDR2 FYNNEI. The CDR3 totals 13 residues. V was clipped by 6 bases and J by 0 bases, with 8 bases between them. The CDR3 sequence is CASSLPVNTEAFF. The CDR3 bases are TGTGCCAGCAGCCTACCGGTGAACACTGAAGCTTTCTTT.

The rearrangement joins TRBV7-2 to TRBJ2-2, with 10 bases matching TRBD2. CDR1 is SGHTA, CDR2 FQGNSA, per germline. The CDR3 covers 14 residues. V was clipped by 4 bases and J by 9 bases; unmatched bases: 5. CDR3 loop: CASSSLAGERELFF. CDR3 nucleotide sequence: TGTGCCAGCAGCTCCCTAGCGGGAGAGAGGGAGCTGTTTTTT.

V is TRBV19 and J is TRBJ2-1; D could derive from TRBD1 or TRBD2 (5 bases each). The CDR3 runs 18 residues. Germline V gene data show CDR1 as LNHDA and CDR2 as SQIVND (reference sequence). Trimming shortened V by 1 base and J by 2 bases, and 18 bases separated the two germline ends. As DNA, the CDR3 is TGTGCCAGTAGTATAGGTATTAGCGCGAGGGACCCCTACAATGAGCAGTTCTTC. As protein: CASSIGISARDPYNEQFF.

The chain carries TRBV12-3 or TRBV12-4 and TRBJ2-7; TRBD2 is a possible D gene (5 bases). This CDR3 spans 14 amino acids. V lost 4 bases and J 0 bases, leaving 10 bases between the germline ends. The CDR3 loop reads CASSSGLGSYEQYF. CDR3 DNA: TGTGCCAGCAGTTCAGGACTGGGCTCCTACGAGCAGTACTTC.

This clonotype turned up a few times. The rearrangement joins TRBV11-2 to TRBJ2-7, with 14 nucleotides matching TRBD2. Trimming cost V 0 bases and J 4 bases; bases outside gene matches: 2. This CDR3 spans 16 amino acids. The germline CDR1 and CDR2 sequences are SGHAT and FQNNGV. The CDR3 region has the DNA TGTGCCAGCAGCTTAGATAGGACTAGCGGGAGGTACGAGCAGTACTTC. Translation gives CASSLDRTSGRYEQYF.

This clonotype was seen more than once but under ten times. The V gene is TRBV18, the J gene TRBJ2-7; D is uncertain. Germline V gene sequence: CDR1 KGHSH, CDR2 LQKENI. The CDR3 covers 14 residues. V lost 4 bases to trimming and J lost 2 bases, with 12 bases between them. Here the CDR3 DNA reads TGTGCCAGCTCACTCGCCCGAGAAACCTACGAGCAGTACTTC. The encoded protein is CASSLARETYEQYF.

The CDR3, as DNA: TGTGCCAGCAGTTCCCAATTAGCGGGAGGGGCCGAGCAGTACTTC. It encodes CASSSQLAGGAEQYF. The chain employs TRBV12-3 or TRBV12-4 and TRBJ2-7; 11 bases line up with TRBD2. CDR3 length equals 15 residues. The trim removed 4 bases at V and 6 bases at J, leaving 8 bases unmatched.

In its sample, this clonotype was seen a few times. V is TRBV20-1 and J is TRBJ1-2; D gene unclear. V was pared by 0 bases and J by 8 bases, with 10 bases between. This CDR3 is 12 amino acids long. Germline V lookup: CDR1 DFQATT, CDR2 SNEGSKA (reference sequence). The CDR3 loop reads CSARETVWGYTF. Here the CDR3 DNA reads TGCAGTGCTAGAGAAACAGTTTGGGGCTACACCTTC.

The V and J genes are TRBV20-1 and TRBJ2-1, with 12 bases fitting TRBD2. CDR1 and CDR2 (germline): DFQATT, SNEGSKA (reference sequence). The CDR3 is 14 residues long. V gave up 3 bases and J gave up 6 bases; unmatched junction bases: 3. The CDR3 is CSARGLAGRNEQFF. CDR3 nucleotide sequence: TGCAGTGCTAGGGGACTAGCGGGCCGCAATGAGCAGTTCTTC.

Only a few counts were recorded for this clonotype. The chain is built from TRBV5-6 and TRBJ1-2; D ambiguous. Trimming removed 4 bases from V and 6 bases from J, with 10 bases in between. Germline CDR1 is SGHDT and CDR2 is YYEEEE. The CDR3 sequence is 12 residues long. DNA of the CDR3: TGTGCCAGCAGCCACGGGGTGGATGGCTACACCTTC. This codes for CASSHGVDGYTF.

J is TRBJ2-1 and V is TRBV5-1, with 8 bases fitting TRBD2. This CDR3 region has 18 residues. Germline V lookup: CDR1 SGHRS, CDR2 YFSETQ. V gave up 0 bases and J gave up 6 bases; unmatched junction bases: 14. Here the CDR3 DNA reads TGCGCCAGCAGCTTGGTTAGCAAGAGGCTAGCGGGTCTCAATGAGCAGTTCTTC. Translated, it gives CASSLVSKRLAGLNEQFF.

The genes are TRBV15 and TRBJ2-3; D remains unclear. Germline V lookup: CDR1 LNHNV, CDR2 YYDKDF (reference sequence). Trimming shortened V by 0 bases and J by 2 bases, and 6 bases separated the two germline ends. The CDR3 loop spans 14 amino acids. This chain's CDR3 is CATSRELVTDTQYF. For the CDR3, the DNA is TGTGCCACCAGCAGAGAGTTAGTCACAGATACGCAGTATTTT.

The genes are TRBV20-1 and TRBJ2-1; tentatively, D is TRBD2 (6 bases). The germline V and J ends were trimmed by 0 bases and 6 bases, with 12 bases remaining between them. Germline-derived CDR1 and CDR2 are DFQATT and SNEGSKA (reference sequence). CDR3 length: 14 residues. The CDR3 nucleotides read TGCAGTGCTAGAGATAGCGGACCACGCAATGAGCAGTTCTTC. Its translation: CSARDSGPRNEQFF.

This clonotype was detected only a few times. The chain employs TRBV5-5 and TRBJ1-4; D is undetermined. Germline values: CDR1 SGHKS, CDR2 YYEKEE (reference sequence). The CDR3 runs to 15 residues. With 2 bases removed from V and 5 bases from J, the gap between germline ends came to 13 bases. CDR3 loop: CASSLGRMGNEKLFF. In nucleotides, the CDR3 is TGTGCCAGCAGCTTAGGGAGAATGGGGAATGAAAAACTGTTTTTT.

V gene TRBV7-8 combines with J gene TRBJ2-7; the match to TRBD1 covers 10 bases. This CDR3 spans 15 amino acids. Germline trimming cut 5 bases from V and 5 bases from J; bases unmatched to any gene: 9. Germline V gene lookup returns CDR1 SGHVS and CDR2 FQNEAQ. The CDR3: CASSRSGTGDHEQYF. In nucleotides, the CDR3 is TGTGCCAGCAGCCGATCCGGGACAGGGGACCACGAGCAGTACTTC. Full variable domain (remainder filled in from reference TRBV7-8 and TRBJ2-7): GAGVSQSPRYKVAKRGQDVALRCDPISGHVSLFWYQQALGQGPEFLTYFQNEAQLDKSGLPSDRFFAERPEGSVSTLKIQRTQQEDSAVYLCASSRSGTGDHEQYFGPGTRLTVT.

The gene calls are TRBV5-1 and TRBJ1-1; no definite D call. There are 15 residues in the CDR3. In germline, CDR1 is SGHRS, CDR2 YFSETQ. The V gene lost 0 bases and the J gene lost 0 bases, with 9 bases spanning the gap. CDR3 in amino acids: CASSLAPLLNTEAFF. The DNA of the CDR3 is TGCGCCAGCAGCTTGGCACCCCTCTTGAACACTGAAGCTTTCTTT. Full variable domain (rest looked up from reference TRBV5-1 and TRBJ1-1): KAGVTQTPRYLIKTRGQQVTLSCSPISGHRSVSWYQQTPGQGLQFLFEYFSETQRNKGNFPGRFSGRQFSNSRSEMNVSTLELGDSALYLCASSLAPLLNTEAFFGQGTRLTVV.

The CDR3 loop is CASSSPRTGQTNTEAFF. Here the CDR3 DNA reads TGTGCCAGCAGTTCCCCCCGAACGGGACAGACAAACACTGAAGCTTTCTTT. The chain is built from TRBV12-3 or TRBV12-4 and TRBJ1-1; 7 nucleotides agree with TRBD1. The V segment lost 4 bases and the J segment 2 bases; nucleotides outside the gene matches: 13. CDR3 size: 17 residues.

V usage is TRBV2 and J usage is TRBJ2-3, with a tentative D call TRBD2 (5 bases). Germline CDR1 SNHLY, CDR2 FYNNEI. The CDR3 covers 17 residues. V was shortened by 7 bases and J by 2 bases, with 22 bases between the two germline ends. The CDR3 loop is CASNPVAGFGNTDTQYF. The DNA of the CDR3 is TGTGCCAGCAACCCTGTCGCAGGTTTCGGGAACACAGATACGCAGTATTTT.

This clonotype has just a few counts. CDR3 sequence reads: CASSLEEGQNTEAFF. CDR3 bases: TGTGCCAGCAGCTTAGAGGAGGGACAGAACACTGAAGCTTTCTTT. This chain connects TRBV7-9 to TRBJ1-1, with TRBD1 as a possible D gene (6 bases). With 1 base removed from V and 1 base from J, the gap between germline ends came to 10 bases. CDR1 SEHNR and CDR2 FQNEAQ come from the germline V gene (reference sequence). This CDR3 has 15 residues.

This clonotype occurred a few times. The gene calls are TRBV5-6 and TRBJ2-7, with 11 bases lining up with TRBD1. Trimming removed 4 bases from V and 5 bases from J; junction bases left unmatched: 5. CDR1 is SGHDT and CDR2 is YYEEEE in the germline V gene. The length of the CDR3 is 14 residues. The CDR3 DNA reads as TGTGCCAGCAGCGGGGACAGGGGGGAAGACGAGCAGTACTTC. It encodes CASSGDRGEDEQYF. Drawing the rest from reference TRBV5-6 and TRBJ2-7, the complete variable domain is DAGVTQSPTHLIKTRGQQVTLRCSPKSGHDTVSWYQQALGQGPQFIFQYYEEEERQRGNFPDRFSGHQFPNYSSELNVNALLLGDSALYLCASSGDRGEDEQYFGPGTRLTVT.